These 19 T cell receptor beta chains came from one sample sequenced in a study of cytomegalovirus exposure and HLA in healthy donors. Both 60 Vbeta primers and 13 Jbeta primers went into the PCR. Repertoires were generated with immunoSEQ multiplex PCR, while TCRdb's copy carries only in-frame clones and drops some. The table shows roughly 130,000 clones, with approximately 68% occurring only once. Sequencing input: PBMCs. Receptors were obtained from a young man in good health and CMV-seropositive.

This clone appeared a few times. The chain uses TRBV28 and TRBJ2-7; D remains unclear. Germline V gene data show CDR1 as MDHEN and CDR2 as SYDVKM. The CDR3 runs to 13 residues. V was clipped by 2 bases and J by 3 bases, with 8 bases between them. Written as DNA, the CDR3 is TGTGCCAGCAGTTTAGGCAGTCACTACGAGCAGTACTTC. Amino acids: CASSLGSHYEQYF. The whole variable domain, remainder taken from reference TRBV28 and TRBJ2-7, is DVKVTQSSRYLVKRTGEKVFLECVQDMDHENMFWYRQDPGLGLRLIYFSYDVKMKEKGDIPEGYSVSREKKERFSLILESASTNQTSMYLCASSLGSHYEQYFGPGTRLTVT.

V is TRBV7-9 and J is TRBJ2-7; possible D gene TRBD2, 5 bases. V lost 6 bases to trimming and J lost 4 bases, with 19 bases between them. The CDR3 extends over 15 amino acids. Germline-derived CDR1 and CDR2 are SEHNR and FQNEAQ (reference sequence). CDR3 sequence reads: CASSITRGPEYEQYF. As DNA, the CDR3 is TGTGCCAGCAGTATTACCCGGGGTCCTGAATACGAGCAGTACTTC.

The chain combines TRBV2 with TRBJ2-3; D remains ambiguous. The germline gives CDR1 SNHLY, CDR2 FYNNEI. The CDR3 length is 12 residues. Trimming took off 6 bases at V and 2 bases at J, with 6 bases between the two ends. The CDR3 here is CASSPPTDTQYF. CDR3 nucleotide sequence: TGTGCCAGCAGCCCTCCCACAGATACGCAGTATTTT.

V is TRBV2 and J is TRBJ1-2, with 7 bases fitting TRBD1. The J segment lost 4 bases and the V segment lost 6 bases, leaving 8 bases of the junction unmatched. The CDR3 runs to 14 residues. The germline V gene encodes CDR1 SNHLY and CDR2 FYNNEI. As DNA, the CDR3 is TGTGCCAGCAGGCGGGACAGAGGATCCTATGGCTACACCTTC. As protein: CASRRDRGSYGYTF.

The sample holds one count of this clone. This chain links TRBV5-1 with TRBJ2-3; TRBD2 agrees at 7 bases. V lost 2 bases, J lost 2 bases, and 14 bases stayed unmatched. Germline CDR1 SGHRS, CDR2 YFSETQ. The length of the CDR3 is 18 residues. This CDR3 is CASSFQAPASGFTDTQYF. CDR3 nucleotide sequence: TGCGCCAGCAGCTTCCAGGCCCCCGCTAGCGGATTCACAGATACGCAGTATTTT.

This sequence joins TRBV11-3 and TRBJ2-1; 9 bases are shared with TRBD1. The germline CDR1 and CDR2 sequences are SGHNT and YENEEA. Losses at the gene ends were 5 bases for V and 8 bases for J; bases not matched to a gene: 10. The CDR3 spans 15 residues. CDR3 in DNA: TGTGCCAGCAGCCTGGGACAGGGTCAATCCGATGAGCAGTTCTTC. Translation: CASSLGQGQSDEQFF.

This clone showed up just a few times. This chain joins TRBV4-1 and TRBJ1-5, with D perhaps TRBD1 (5 bases). Germline V gene lookup returns CDR1 MGHRA and CDR2 YSYEKL. The CDR3 is made up of 14 amino acids. V was shortened by 4 bases and J by 4 bases, with 11 bases between the two germline ends. The CDR3 reads CASSPRTQNQPQHF. Written as DNA, the CDR3 is TGCGCCAGCAGCCCCCGGACACAAAATCAGCCCCAGCATTTT.

This chain links TRBV5-6 with TRBJ2-2; D not certain. The CDR3 is made up of 13 amino acids. Trimming took 1 base from V and 5 from J, leaving 6 bases between them. The germline gives CDR1 SGHDT, CDR2 YYEEEE. CDR3 coding DNA: TGTGCCAGCAGCTTGTTACAGACCGGGGAGCTGTTTTTT. Translation gives CASSLLQTGELFF.

The chain carries TRBV15 and TRBJ1-3; weak D call: TRBD1 (6 bases). V was clipped by 1 base and J by 4 bases, with 14 bases between them. The CDR3 consists of 16 residues. CDR1 is LNHNV, CDR2 YYDKDF, per germline (reference sequence). Here the CDR3 reads CATSRGGTGPGNTIYF. The CDR3, as DNA: TGTGCCACCAGCAGAGGAGGCACAGGGCCCGGAAACACCATATATTTT.

This rearrangement joins TRBV28 to TRBJ2-5, with D unresolved. This CDR3 comprises 14 residues. Germline CDR1 MDHEN, CDR2 SYDVKM. V gave up 3 bases and J gave up 4 bases, with 12 bases separating them. This CDR3 is CASSFLPGGETQYF. The CDR3, as DNA: TGTGCCAGCAGTTTTCTGCCGGGTGGAGAGACCCAGTACTTC.

The chain employs TRBV27 and TRBJ1-5, with 7 bases identical to TRBD1. The V gene's germline CDR1 is MNHEY and CDR2 SMNVEV (reference sequence). V was clipped by 0 bases and J by 6 bases; unmatched bases: 8. CDR3 size: 16 residues. CDR3 sequence (DNA): TGTGCCAGCAGTTTATCGTATTCAGGGGGTAGTCAGCCCCAGCATTTT. Amino acid sequence: CASSLSYSGGSQPQHF.

V is TRBV5-6 and J is TRBJ2-7; TRBD1 agrees at 9 bases. The V gene end was trimmed by 1 base and the J gene end by 6 bases; junction bases not matched to a gene: 8. The CDR3 has 15 residues. CDR1 SGHDT and CDR2 YYEEEE come from the germline V gene. CDR3 residues: CASSLKGQGTGEQYF. Written as DNA, the CDR3 is TGTGCCAGCAGCTTGAAGGGACAGGGTACTGGCGAGCAGTACTTC.

The J gene is TRBJ2-3, the V gene TRBV6-5, with a possible D match to TRBD1 (6 bases). Germline values: CDR1 MNHEY, CDR2 SVGAGI. This CDR3 is 15 amino acids long. V lost 6 bases to trimming and J lost 2 bases, with 15 bases between them. The CDR3: CASSPTGHSTDTQYF. The CDR3 DNA sequence: TGTGCCAGCAGCCCAACGGGACACTCCACAGATACGCAGTATTTT.

The chain is built from TRBV5-1 and TRBJ2-4; tentatively, D is TRBD1 (6 bases). CDR1 is SGHRS and CDR2 is YFSETQ in the germline V gene. V lost 0 bases and J lost 6, with 13 bases in between. CDR3 length equals 15 residues. The CDR3 nucleotides are TGCGCCAGCAGCTTGGGGGCAGGGGACGGAAACATTCAGTACTTC. Translated, it gives CASSLGAGDGNIQYF.

This clone was counted once. The CDR3 DNA reads as TGTGCCAGCACCCGGGGGTTAGTGAGTGACTCCTACGAGCAGTACTTC. It specifies CASTRGLVSDSYEQYF. This chain links TRBV5-6 with TRBJ2-7; a possible D gene is TRBD2 (6 bases). Germline V gene lookup returns CDR1 SGHDT and CDR2 YYEEEE. The CDR3 contains 16 residues. V shed 6 bases and J shed 0 bases, with 19 bases lying between them.

The genes are TRBV15 and TRBJ2-7; D possibly corresponds to TRBD2 (6 bases). Germline V CDR1 and CDR2: LNHNV, YYDKDF (reference sequence). The CDR3 is 13 residues long. The V end was cut by 5 bases, the J end by 3 bases, with 11 bases between. CDR3 in amino acids: CATSGTGNYEQYF. In DNA form, the CDR3 reads TGTGCCACCAGCGGGACTGGAAACTACGAGCAGTACTTC.

This clone has more than one count but fewer than ten. The V gene is TRBV6-1, the J gene TRBJ2-5; the match to TRBD2 covers 7 bases. Looked up from germline, CDR1 is MNHNS and CDR2 is SASEGT. J lost 7 bases, V lost 1 base, and 9 bases had no gene match. This CDR3 is built from 15 residues. The CDR3 region has the DNA TGTGCCAGCAGTGAAGAGGTGGGGGGGGTGGGGACCCAGTACTTC. Translation: CASSEEVGGVGTQYF.

The chain couples TRBV9 to TRBJ2-7; 7 bases map to TRBD1. V shed 4 bases and J 3 bases; nucleotides not matched to a gene: 7. The CDR3 loop spans 14 amino acids. Germline V gives CDR1 SGDLS, CDR2 YYNGEE. The CDR3 DNA reads TGTGCCAGCAGCTTAGGACAGGAACTCTACGAGCAGTACTTC. Protein: CASSLGQELYEQYF.

With respect to this clone: A read error may produce the germline difference seen at one junction end. The chain couples TRBV7-7 to TRBJ2-2, with 7 positions matching TRBD2. The CDR3 is 15 amino acids. The germline V gene has CDR1 SSHAT and CDR2 FNYEAQ (reference sequence). The CDR3 here is CASSLGRGSTGELFF. CDR3 in DNA: TGTGCTAGCAGCTTAGGGAGGGGAAGCACCGGGGAGCTGTTTTTT.